Listed below are T cell receptor beta chains from one sample, sequenced in a study of T cells in Graves' hyperthyroidism and ophthalmopathy. MiXCR, run by TCRdb on the multiplex PCR reads, gives a single entry per CDR3 protein. This table has around 500,000 distinct CDR3 sequences, 22% appearing once. Sequenced: blood. The receptors stem from a woman aged 70-85 years with Graves' ophthalmopathy. CDR3s include the opening cysteine and the closing phenylalanine or tryptophan. Each record gives: J gene, D gene, V gene, clone size, CDR3 protein, CDR3 DNA. A D gene is named only where the DNA matches it firmly. Size is stated for part of the rows, as once, few or many counts, or as a class when the clone is expanded.

J: TRBJ1-1
D: TRBD1
V: TRBV5-1
size: -
CDR3: CASSLTGQGNTEAFF
DNA: TGCGCCAGCAGCTTGACCGGACAGGGGAACACTGAAGCTTTCTTT

J: TRBJ2-2
D: -
V: TRBV30
size: few
CDR3: CAWSGPNTGELFF
DNA: TGTGCCTGGAGTGGACCGAACACCGGGGAGCTGTTTTTT

J: TRBJ1-1
D: -
V: TRBV5-1
size: few
CDR3: CASSLEYGIENTEAFF
DNA: TGCGCCAGCAGCTTGGAATATGGGATTGAGAACACTGAAGCTTTCTTT

J: TRBJ1-1
D: -
V: TRBV30
size: few
CDR3: CAWKYSGNTEAFF
DNA: TGTGCCTGGAAATACAGTGGGAACACTGAAGCTTTCTTT

J: TRBJ1-5
D: TRBD1
V: TRBV20-1
size: -
CDR3: CSARRGQGMWPQHF
DNA: TGCAGTGCTAGGCGGGGACAGGGGATGTGGCCCCAGCATTTT

J: TRBJ2-2
D: -
V: TRBV5-1
size: -
CDR3: CASSLDVTGELFF
DNA: TGCGCCAGCAGCTTGGATGTCACCGGGGAGCTGTTTTTT

J: TRBJ2-3
D: TRBD1
V: TRBV10-3
size: few
CDR3: CAISIGTGSADTQYF
DNA: TGTGCCATCAGTATAGGGACAGGGTCGGCAGATACGCAGTATTTT

J: TRBJ2-3
D: -
V: TRBV5-1
size: many
CDR3: CASRSSTGTDTQYF
DNA: TGCGCCAGCAGAAGCTCCACAGGCACAGATACGCAGTATTTT

J: TRBJ2-7
D: -
V: TRBV3-1
size: many
CDR3: CASSRGLLSYEQYF
DNA: TGTGCCAGCAGCCGGGGCCTCCTCTCCTACGAGCAGTACTTC

J: TRBJ1-6
D: -
V: TRBV19
size: -
CDR3: CASSPGIRLGDSPLHF
DNA: TGTGCCAGTAGTCCCGGGATACGGTTGGGTGATTCACCCCTCCACTTT

J: TRBJ2-7
D: -
V: TRBV5-1
size: few
CDR3: CASSPFANGRIWQYF
DNA: TGCGCCAGCAGCCCATTTGCGAACGGGAGAATATGGCAGTACTTC

J: TRBJ2-3
D: TRBD1
V: TRBV5-1
size: few
CDR3: CASGTGVSDTQYF
DNA: TGCGCCAGCGGGACAGGGGTTTCAGATACGCAGTATTTT

J: TRBJ1-2
D: TRBD1
V: TRBV10-3
size: few
CDR3: CAISDSGGDGYTF
DNA: TGTGCCATCAGTGATTCAGGGGGGGATGGCTACACCTTC

J: TRBJ2-6
D: -
V: TRBV2
size: few
CDR3: CASSVSQSGANVLTF
DNA: TGTGCCAGCAGTGTGTCCCAGTCGGGGGCCAACGTCCTGACTTTC

J: TRBJ2-1
D: -
V: TRBV4-2
size: few
CDR3: CASSQDGGNEQFF
DNA: TGTGCCAGCAGCCAAGATGGCGGCAATGAGCAGTTCTTC

J: TRBJ1-1
D: -
V: TRBV6-1
size: few
CDR3: CASRFQNTEAFF
DNA: TGTGCCAGCAGATTTCAGAACACTGAAGCTTTCTTT

J: TRBJ2-2
D: TRBD2
V: TRBV3-1
size: -
CDR3: CASSHSSGANTGELFF
DNA: TGTGCCAGCAGCCACAGTAGCGGGGCGAACACCGGGGAGCTGTTTTTT

J: TRBJ1-6
D: TRBD1
V: TRBV6-6
size: -
CDR3: CASSYKAGGSPLHF
DNA: TGTGCCAGCAGTTACAAGGCAGGGGGGTCACCCCTCCACTTT

J: TRBJ2-1
D: -
V: TRBV7-2
size: -
CDR3: CASSLFKRGGVEDNEQFF
DNA: TGTGCCAGCAGCTTATTTAAAAGGGGCGGGGTCGAAGACAATGAGCAGTTCTTC

J: TRBJ2-1
D: TRBD2
V: TRBV6-1
size: -
CDR3: CASSQRLAGDWFF
DNA: TGTGCCAGCAGTCAAAGGTTAGCGGGAGATTGGTTCTTC

J: TRBJ1-2
D: -
V: TRBV28
size: many
CDR3: CASSQQPNYGYTF
DNA: TGTGCCAGCAGTCAGCAGCCTAACTATGGCTACACCTTC

J: TRBJ2-1
D: TRBD2
V: TRBV18
size: -
CDR3: CASSPQLAGSSNEQFF
DNA: TGTGCCAGCTCACCGCAACTAGCGGGAAGTTCGAATGAGCAGTTCTTC

J: TRBJ2-7
D: TRBD2
V: TRBV18
size: many
CDR3: CASSPGTRSEQYF
DNA: TGTGCCAGCTCACCAGGGACTAGAAGCGAGCAGTACTTC

J: TRBJ2-7
D: TRBD2
V: TRBV10-1
size: -
CDR3: CASSPTSSGNEQYF
DNA: TGCGCCAGCAGTCCCACCTCTAGCGGGAACGAGCAGTACTTC

J: TRBJ2-1
D: -
V: TRBV3-1
size: few
CDR3: CASSPLTESDQFF
DNA: TGTGCCAGCAGCCCCCTGACAGAAAGCGACCAGTTCTTC

J: TRBJ2-7
D: -
V: TRBV7-2
size: many
CDR3: CASSWGRGSYEQYF
DNA: TGTGCCAGCAGCTGGGGACGGGGCTCCTACGAGCAGTACTTC

J: TRBJ1-2
D: -
V: TRBV19
size: few
CDR3: CATTRTQAFYGYAF
DNA: TGTGCCACGACAAGGACTCAAGCTTTCTATGGCTACGCCTTC

J: TRBJ2-3
D: -
V: TRBV20-1
size: few
CDR3: CSARDGPMGSTDTQYF
DNA: TGCAGTGCTAGAGATGGCCCAATGGGTAGCACAGATACGCAGTATTTT

J: TRBJ1-4
D: TRBD1
V: TRBV20-1
size: few
CDR3: CSAKLGGEEKLFF
DNA: TGCAGTGCTAAATTAGGGGGCGAGGAAAAACTGTTTTTT

J: TRBJ1-6
D: TRBD1
V: TRBV7-2
size: -
CDR3: CASTYRGRLGNSPLHF
DNA: TGTGCCAGCACCTACAGGGGGCGATTAGGTAATTCACCCCTCCACTTT

J: TRBJ2-2
D: TRBD2
V: TRBV7-3
size: few
CDR3: CASSPGGLAGLSNTGELFF
DNA: TGTGCCAGCAGCCCCGGGGGACTAGCGGGACTTTCCAACACCGGGGAGCTGTTTTTT

J: TRBJ2-3
D: -
V: TRBV7-3
size: few
CDR3: CASSSLYPSSAASTDTQYF
DNA: TGTGCCAGCAGCTCCCTATACCCCTCTAGCGCCGCTAGCACAGATACGCAGTATTTT

J: TRBJ2-5
D: TRBD1
V: TRBV28
size: many
CDR3: CASSLRDRGRETQYF
DNA: TGTGCCAGCAGTTTACGGGACAGGGGGCGAGAGACCCAGTACTTC

J: TRBJ1-6
D: TRBD1
V: TRBV20-1
size: -
CDR3: CSASRANRGVDSPLHF
DNA: TGCAGTGCTAGTAGGGCAAACAGGGGGGTCGATTCACCCCTCCACTTT

J: TRBJ2-1
D: TRBD2
V: TRBV3-1
size: many
CDR3: CASTPTRASGSSSGNEQFF
DNA: TGTGCCAGCACCCCCACCCGGGCTAGCGGGAGCTCTTCGGGCAATGAGCAGTTCTTC

J: TRBJ1-2
D: -
V: TRBV5-1
size: -
CDR3: CASSPEGVPYGYTF
DNA: TGCGCCAGCAGCCCGGAGGGGGTACCCTATGGCTACACCTTC

J: TRBJ1-2
D: -
V: TRBV12-3/TRBV12-4
size: few
CDR3: CATAGGTATNYGYTF
DNA: TGTGCCACCGCGGGCGGGACGGCCACTAACTATGGCTACACCTTC

J: TRBJ2-3
D: -
V: TRBV20-1
size: -
CDR3: CSAPPWDRTDTQYF
DNA: TGCAGTGCCCCCCCTTGGGATCGCACAGATACGCAGTATTTT

J: TRBJ1-1
D: -
V: TRBV9
size: few
CDR3: CASSVEKRTEAFF
DNA: TGTGCCAGCAGCGTTGAGAAGAGGACTGAAGCTTTCTTT

J: TRBJ1-2
D: -
V: TRBV24-1
size: many
CDR3: CATSERNSYGYTF
DNA: TGTGCCACCAGTGAGCGCAACAGCTATGGCTACACCTTC

J: TRBJ2-3
D: TRBD2
V: TRBV7-2
size: many
CDR3: CASSLGGTSGSTQYF
DNA: TGTGCCAGCAGCTTAGGAGGGACTAGCGGGAGTACGCAGTATTTT

J: TRBJ1-1
D: -
V: TRBV29-1
size: -
CDR3: CSAGEGGGTEAFF
DNA: TGCAGCGCCGGGGAGGGGGGGGGCACTGAAGCTTTCTTT

J: TRBJ1-2
D: TRBD1
V: TRBV28
size: many
CDR3: CASDRTGNYGYTF
DNA: TGTGCCAGCGACCGGACAGGGAACTATGGCTACACCTTC

J: TRBJ2-1
D: -
V: TRBV7-8
size: few
CDR3: CASSLGGSRFF
DNA: TGTGCCAGCAGCTTAGGGGGTAGCCGGTTCTTC

J: TRBJ2-4
D: -
V: TRBV12-3/TRBV12-4
size: few
CDR3: CASSSLVGNIQYF
DNA: TGTGCCAGCAGCTCTCTGGTCGGTAACATTCAGTACTTC

J: TRBJ1-1
D: -
V: TRBV6-5
size: -
CDR3: CASSYKGGNTEAFF
DNA: TGTGCCAGCAGTTACAAGGGTGGGAACACTGAAGCTTTCTTT

J: TRBJ1-6
D: TRBD1
V: TRBV20-1
size: -
CDR3: CSATKGQINPPLHF
DNA: TGCAGTGCTACCAAGGGACAGATTAATCCACCCCTCCACTTT

J: TRBJ1-2
D: -
V: TRBV7-9
size: few
CDR3: CASSFTGTPYGYTF
DNA: TGTGCCAGCAGCTTTACAGGGACCCCCTATGGCTACACCTTC

J: TRBJ2-7
D: -
V: TRBV2
size: many
CDR3: CASSEDGVEQYF
DNA: TGTGCCAGCAGTGAAGATGGGGTGGAGCAGTACTTC

J: TRBJ1-2
D: -
V: TRBV19
size: -
CDR3: CASTRQAPYGYTF
DNA: TGTGCCAGTACCAGACAAGCCCCCTATGGCTACACCTTC

J: TRBJ2-3
D: TRBD2
V: TRBV2
size: -
CDR3: CASSDMAGGIIADTQYF
DNA: TGTGCCAGCAGTGATATGGCGGGAGGGATTATTGCAGATACGCAGTATTTT

J: TRBJ1-2
D: TRBD1
V: TRBV6-1
size: few
CDR3: CASRTGTGYGYTF
DNA: TGTGCCAGCAGAACCGGGACAGGGTATGGCTACACCTTC

J: TRBJ1-6
D: TRBD1
V: TRBV20-1
size: few
CDR3: CSAREGGQQNSPLHF
DNA: TGCAGTGCTAGAGAGGGGGGACAGCAAAATTCACCCCTCCACTTT